The sequence of this TCR beta chain was determined in a study of naive and memory T cell subsets. The beta constant-region primer was an equimolar mix of two oligonucleotides covering TRBC1 and TRBC2. Nested alpha and beta constant-region primers with the SP2 primer drove four PCR rounds on ligated cDNA. TCRdb re-derived calls from the UMI-ligation and nested PCR reads in MiXCR, one entry per CDR3 protein. The data show 95,000 to 150,000 distinct CDR3 sequences, 30% to 45% seen once. The V gene's germline CDR1 is MDHEN and CDR2 SYDVKM. Trimming took 6 bases from V and 2 from J, leaving 14 bases between them. The CDR3 length is 15 residues.

This sequence was found in a human donor in good health. This sequence joins TRBV28 and TRBJ1-5, with D tentatively TRBD1 (6 bases). Input material: central memory CD4+ T cells from blood. The CDR3 spells CASREQGRGNQPQHF. The CDR3 DNA is TGTGCCAGCAGAGAACAGGGTCGAGGCAATCAGCCCCAGCATTTT.